Listed below are T cell receptor beta chains from one sample, sequenced in a study of blood T cell repertoires in COVID-19. This table comes from immunoSEQ multiplex PCR, and its TCRdb copy is limited to in-frame clones, with some not included. The repertoire holds roughly 30,000 clones, with around 90% as singletons. The sample was peripheral blood. The receptors shown here come from a man in his sixties with COVID-19, enrolled during active disease. The CDR3 runs from the conserved cysteine through the conserved F or W. Each record gives: clone size, V gene, D gene, J gene, CDR3 protein, CDR3 DNA. D genes are given only for firm matches. Size values are once, few and many counts, or a class for expanded clones, and some rows have none.

>-|TRBV24-1|TRBD2|TRBJ2-3
CATSGIGTSGGHTQYF
TGTGCCACCAGTGGAATAGGGACTAGCGGAGGCCATACGCAGTATTTT
>-|TRBV9|TRBD1|TRBJ1-6
CASSASGTGWSPLHF
TGTGCCAGCAGCGCCTCCGGGACAGGGTGGTCACCCCTCCACTTT
>once|TRBV2|-|TRBJ2-3
CASSELGDTDTQYF
TGTGCCAGCAGTGAACTGGGAGACACAGATACGCAGTATTTT
>-|TRBV9|TRBD2|TRBJ2-7
CASSALAGRDEQYF
TGTGCCAGCAGCGCCCTAGCGGGACGGGACGAGCAGTACTTC
>-|TRBV27|TRBD2|TRBJ2-2
CASSWGGRELFF
TGTGCCAGCAGTTGGGGGGGACGGGAGCTGTTTTTT
>-|TRBV5-8|TRBD1|TRBJ1-1
CASSKLDRGQGAFF
TGTGCCAGCAGCAAACTAGACAGGGGGCAGGGGGCTTTCTTT
>-|TRBV15|TRBD1|TRBJ2-3
CATSRRQGYDTQYF
TGTGCCACCAGCAGACGACAGGGCTACGATACGCAGTATTTT
>-|TRBV2|TRBD1|TRBJ1-5
CASSAYGTGRRSNQPQHF
TGTGCCAGCAGTGCGTATGGGACAGGGCGGAGGAGCAATCAGCCCCAGCATTTT
>-|TRBV29-1|TRBD1|TRBJ2-1
CSVKPGQNNNEQFF
TGCAGCGTAAAACCGGGACAGAACAACAATGAGCAGTTCTTC
>few|TRBV10-2|TRBD1|TRBJ1-2
CASSLTGGSVYGYTF
TGCGCCAGCAGCTTAACAGGGGGCTCGGTCTATGGCTACACCTTC
>-|TRBV27|TRBD1|TRBJ2-7
CASSQGAPYEQYF
TGTGCCAGCAGTCAGGGGGCGCCCTACGAGCAGTACTTC
>-|TRBV7-9|-|TRBJ1-1
CASSLFAAEAFF
TGTGCCAGCAGCTTATTTGCGGCTGAAGCTTTCTTT
>few|TRBV7-9|TRBD1|TRBJ2-7
CASSLSGQTHEQYF
TGTGCCAGCAGCTTATCGGGACAGACCCACGAGCAGTACTTC
>-|TRBV29-1|TRBD1|TRBJ1-2
CSVNPSTGGGGGYTF
TGCAGCGTCAACCCGTCTACAGGGGGCGGTGGTGGCTACACCTTC
>-|TRBV2|-|TRBJ1-2
CASLRAGNYGYTF
TGTGCCAGTTTAAGGGCGGGGAACTATGGCTACACCTTC
>-|TRBV12-3/TRBV12-4|-|TRBJ1-3
CASDSSGNTIYF
TGTGCCAGTGACAGCTCTGGAAACACCATATATTTT
>-|TRBV28|TRBD1|TRBJ2-7
CASSSLQGAFHEQYF
TGTGCCAGCAGTTCCCTGCAGGGGGCCTTTCACGAGCAGTACTTC
>-|TRBV5-6|TRBD1|TRBJ2-7
CASSHDRGRYEQYF
TGTGCCAGCAGCCACGACAGGGGCAGGTACGAGCAGTACTTC
>-|TRBV28|-|TRBJ1-2
CASSLLGEPNYGYTF
TGTGCCAGCAGTTTACTCGGGGAGCCCAACTATGGCTACACCTTC
>-|TRBV6-2/TRBV6-3|-|TRBJ1-6
CASSWGRGGNSPLHF
TGTGCCAGCAGTTGGGGCAGGGGCGGAAATTCACCCCTCCACTTT